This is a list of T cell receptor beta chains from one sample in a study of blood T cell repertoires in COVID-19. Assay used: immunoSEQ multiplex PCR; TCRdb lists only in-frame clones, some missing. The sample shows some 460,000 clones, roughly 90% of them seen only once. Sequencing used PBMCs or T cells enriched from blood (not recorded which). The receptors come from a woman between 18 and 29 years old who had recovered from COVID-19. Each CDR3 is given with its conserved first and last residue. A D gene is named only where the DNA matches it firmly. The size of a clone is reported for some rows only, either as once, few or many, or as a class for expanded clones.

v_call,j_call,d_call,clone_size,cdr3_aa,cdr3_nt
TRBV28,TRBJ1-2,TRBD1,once,CASRRAGGLLNYTF,TGTGCCAGCAGACGCGCAGGGGGCCTTTTGAACTACACCTTC
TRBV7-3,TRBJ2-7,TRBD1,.,CASSRGQGAPYEQYF,TGTGCCAGCAGTCGGGGACAGGGGGCACCCTACGAGCAGTACTTC
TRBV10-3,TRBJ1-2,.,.,CAITPLRGYGYTF,TGTGCCATCACTCCCCTACGGGGCTATGGCTACACCTTC
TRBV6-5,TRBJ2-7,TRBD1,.,CASAAGQGSNEQYF,TGTGCCAGCGCTGCGGGACAGGGTTCCAACGAGCAGTACTTC
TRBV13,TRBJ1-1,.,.,CASSLWGPRDTEAFF,TGTGCCAGCAGCTTATGGGGGCCTCGGGACACTGAAGCTTTCTTT
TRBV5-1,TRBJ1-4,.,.,CASSRTEVATNEKLFF,TGCGCCAGCAGCCGGACAGAAGTTGCAACTAATGAAAAACTGTTTTTT
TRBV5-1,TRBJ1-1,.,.,CASSFTGKEAFF,TGCGCCAGCAGCTTTACAGGGAAGGAAGCTTTCTTT
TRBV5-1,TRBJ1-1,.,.,CASSLVDGTPNTEAFF,TGCGCCAGCAGCTTGGTAGACGGGACTCCGAACACTGAAGCTTTCTTT
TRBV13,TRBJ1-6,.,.,CASSLNRALNSPLHF,TGTGCCAGCAGCTTAAATAGAGCATTAAATTCACCCCTCCACTTT
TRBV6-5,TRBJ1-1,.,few,CASRKTAVGTEAFF,TGTGCCAGCAGAAAAACAGCGGTGGGCACTGAAGCTTTCTTT
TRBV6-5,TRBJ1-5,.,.,CASRQAMNQPQHF,TGTGCCAGCAGACAGGCGATGAATCAGCCCCAGCATTTT
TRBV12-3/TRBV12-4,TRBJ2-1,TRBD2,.,CASRLRLAGEQFF,TGTGCCAGCAGGCTGCGACTAGCGGGGGAGCAGTTCTTC
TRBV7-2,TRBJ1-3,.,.,CASSPYPGLLRGNTIYF,TGTGCCAGCAGCCCGTATCCGGGACTCCTGAGAGGAAACACCATATATTTT
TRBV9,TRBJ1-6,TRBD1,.,CASSVEGQGGSPLHF,TGTGCCAGCAGCGTAGAGGGGCAGGGGGGTTCACCCCTCCACTTT
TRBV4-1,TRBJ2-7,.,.,CASSPLRAGEQYF,TGCGCCAGCAGCCCCCTACGGGCGGGCGAGCAGTACTTC
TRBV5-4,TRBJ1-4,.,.,CASSPGLDNEKLFF,TGTGCCAGCAGCCCGGGACTAGATAATGAAAAACTGTTTTTT
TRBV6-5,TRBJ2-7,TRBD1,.,CASSLQGEGYEQYF,TGTGCCAGCAGCCTACAGGGGGAAGGCTACGAGCAGTACTTC
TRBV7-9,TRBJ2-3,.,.,CASSLLQGSTDTQYF,TGTGCCAGCAGCTTACTGCAGGGGAGCACAGATACGCAGTATTTT
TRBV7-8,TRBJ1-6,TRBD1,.,CASKLDRGYSPLHF,TGTGCCAGCAAACTAGACAGGGGTTATTCACCCCTCCACTTT
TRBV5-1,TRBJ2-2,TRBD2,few,CASSLLAGEAGELFF,TGCGCCAGCAGCTTGCTAGCGGGGGAGGCCGGGGAGCTGTTTTTT
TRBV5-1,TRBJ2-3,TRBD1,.,CASSYSDRAFTDTQYF,TGCGCCAGCAGCTATAGTGACAGGGCCTTCACAGATACGCAGTATTTT
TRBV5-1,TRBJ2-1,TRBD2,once,CASSGGRGNYNEQFF,TGCGCCAGCAGCGGCGGGAGGGGAAATTACAATGAGCAGTTCTTC
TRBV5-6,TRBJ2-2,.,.,CASSPRAANTGELFF,TGTGCCAGCAGCCCGCGAGCCGCGAACACCGGGGAGCTGTTTTTT
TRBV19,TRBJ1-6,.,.,CASSTGPGGNSPLHF,TGTGCCAGTAGTACGGGACCTGGAGGGAATTCACCCCTCCACTTT
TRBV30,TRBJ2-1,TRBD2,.,CAWSGGTSGLNEQFF,TGTGCCTGGAGTGGCGGGACTAGCGGCCTCAATGAGCAGTTCTTC
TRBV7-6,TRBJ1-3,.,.,CASSSGWSDTIYF,TGTGCCAGCAGCTCGGGGTGGTCCGACACCATATATTTT
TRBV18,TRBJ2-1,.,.,CASSPNRGGDEQFF,TGTGCCAGCTCCCCTAACAGGGGGGGGGATGAGCAGTTCTTC
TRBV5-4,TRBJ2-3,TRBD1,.,CATSQGATDTQYF,TGTGCCACCTCACAGGGGGCCACAGATACGCAGTATTTT
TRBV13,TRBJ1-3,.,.,CASSSTEAGNTIYF,TGTGCCAGCAGCTCGACAGAAGCTGGAAACACCATATATTTT
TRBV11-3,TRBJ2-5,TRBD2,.,CASSRGDGERETQYF,TGTGCCAGCAGCCGGGGGGACGGGGAAAGAGAGACCCAGTACTTC
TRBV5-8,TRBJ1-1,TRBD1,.,CASSFALRGPPEGTEAFF,TGTGCCAGCAGCTTCGCTCTGAGGGGGCCCCCCGAGGGCACTGAAGCTTTCTTT
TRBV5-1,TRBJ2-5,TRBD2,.,CASSFNYGGEETQYF,TGCGCCAGCAGCTTTAATTATGGGGGGGAAGAGACCCAGTACTTC
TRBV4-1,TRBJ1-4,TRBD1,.,CASSRLVGGTGEKLFF,TGCGCCAGCAGCCGCCTAGTAGGGGGCACCGGCGAAAAACTGTTTTTT
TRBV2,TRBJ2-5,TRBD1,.,CASSPQGVGETQYF,TGTGCCAGCAGCCCTCAGGGGGTCGGGGAGACCCAGTACTTC
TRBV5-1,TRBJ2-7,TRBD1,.,CASRRQGALEQYF,TGCGCCAGCAGACGACAGGGGGCCCTTGAGCAGTACTTC
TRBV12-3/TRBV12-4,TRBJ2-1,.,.,CASSPRSDEQFF,TGTGCCAGCAGTCCCCGGTCGGATGAGCAGTTCTTC